This TCR beta chain was sequenced for a study of blood T cell repertoires in COVID-19. About the research overall: Samples taken during acute and convalescent COVID-19 were collected in the United States, Italy and Spain. PBMCs, B-cell-depleted T cells, or T cells were the source of the cDNA or gDNA that made up the material.

This CDR3 comprises 14 residues. V trimming: 4 bases; J trimming: 1 base; junction bases outside the gene matches: 2. From germline, CDR1 is SNHLY and CDR2 FYNNEI. In the original workflow: Researchers report that nucleated cell counts were estimated from reference gene primer amplification. Libraries were prepared by immunoSEQ multiplex PCR; TCRdb keeps only in-frame clonotypes and omits some of them. V and J calls and clone size follow that table, whereas D and trimming were derived from the DNA. Of some 200,000 clones in the sample, roughly four fifths were seen once. V gene TRBV2 combines with J gene TRBJ2-3; 7 positions agree with TRBD1. The sample was peripheral blood. This clonotype was sampled from a woman aged 45-59 years with active or convalescent COVID-19. The CDR3 DNA is TGTGCCAGCAGTGGACAGGGAGGCACAGATACGCAGTATTTT. Encoded protein: CASSGQGGTDTQYF.